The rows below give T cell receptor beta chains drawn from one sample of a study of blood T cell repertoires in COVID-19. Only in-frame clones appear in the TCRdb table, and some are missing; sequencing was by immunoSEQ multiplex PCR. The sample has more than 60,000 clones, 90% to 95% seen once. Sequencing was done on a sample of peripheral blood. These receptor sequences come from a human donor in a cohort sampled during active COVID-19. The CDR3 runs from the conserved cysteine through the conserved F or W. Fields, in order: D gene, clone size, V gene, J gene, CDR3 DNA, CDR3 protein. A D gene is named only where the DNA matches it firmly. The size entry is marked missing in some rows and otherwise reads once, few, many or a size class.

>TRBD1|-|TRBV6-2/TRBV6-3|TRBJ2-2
TGTGCCAGCAGTTCCCGACAGGGCGCGAACACCGGGGAGCTGTTTTTT
CASSSRQGANTGELFF
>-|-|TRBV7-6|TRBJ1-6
TGTGCCAGCAGCTTAGAACAGTGGAGGAATTCACCCCTCCACTTT
CASSLEQWRNSPLHF
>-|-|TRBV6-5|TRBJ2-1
TGTGCCAGCAGTTACTCGGGCGCGAGCTCCTACAATGAGCAGTTCTTC
CASSYSGASSYNEQFF
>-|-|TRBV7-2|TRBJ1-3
TGTGCCAGCAGCTTAGTTAGCGCGAGCTCTGGAAACACCATATATTTT
CASSLVSASSGNTIYF
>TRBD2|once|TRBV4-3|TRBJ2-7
TGCGCCAGCAGCCAAGAACGGCGCGGGGGGCACTCTACGGTGCAGTACTTC
CASSQERRGGHSTVQYF
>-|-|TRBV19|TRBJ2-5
TGTGCCAGTAGTTTTGGGGGCCCTTTGGAGACCCAGTACTTC
CASSFGGPLETQYF
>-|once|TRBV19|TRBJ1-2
TGTGCCAGTAGTACAGGACAGAGCCGTATTAACTATGGCTACACCTTC
CASSTGQSRINYGYTF
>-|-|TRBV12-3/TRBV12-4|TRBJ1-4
TGTGCCAGCAGTAGAAGGGGGGAAAAACTGTTTTTT
CASSRRGEKLFF
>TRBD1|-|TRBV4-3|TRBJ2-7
TGCGCCAGCAGCCAAACTAGGACAGGGTACAACGAGCAGTACTTC
CASSQTRTGYNEQYF
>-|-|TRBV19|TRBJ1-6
TGTGCCAGTAGCCGCGGACAGCAGATTTCCTATAATTCACCCCTCCACTTT
CASSRGQQISYNSPLHF
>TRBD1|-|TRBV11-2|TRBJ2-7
TGTGCCAGCAGCCCCCGGGACAGGGATTTTGGCGAGCAGTACTTC
CASSPRDRDFGEQYF
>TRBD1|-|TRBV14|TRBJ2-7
TGTGCCAGCAGCCCGGCCGGGACAGGGTTTTACGAGCAGTACTTC
CASSPAGTGFYEQYF
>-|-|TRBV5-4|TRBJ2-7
TGTGCCAGCAGTTCAGGTTCGCGATACGAGCAGTACTTC
CASSSGSRYEQYF
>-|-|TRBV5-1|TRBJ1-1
TGCGCCAGCAGCTTGGGCCCGGGATCCACTGAAGCTTTCTTT
CASSLGPGSTEAFF
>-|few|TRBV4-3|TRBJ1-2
TGCGCCAGCAGCCAATCAGGGCCGGTTGGCTACACCTTC
CASSQSGPVGYTF
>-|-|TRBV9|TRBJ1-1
TGTGCCAGCAGCCTAAGAGGAGACCCGAACACTGAAGCTTTCTTT
CASSLRGDPNTEAFF
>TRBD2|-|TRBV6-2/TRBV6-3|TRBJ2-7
TGTGCCAGCAGTTACCCCGCTAGCGGGGACTACGAGCAGTACTTC
CASSYPASGDYEQYF
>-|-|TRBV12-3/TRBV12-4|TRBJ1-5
TGTGCCAGCAGGGCAGGGGATCAGCCCCAGCATTTT
CASRAGDQPQHF
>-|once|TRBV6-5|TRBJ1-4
TGTGCCAGCAGGACTACGGGCAATGAAAAACTGTTTTTT
CASRTTGNEKLFF
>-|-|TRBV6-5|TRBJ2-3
TGTGCCAGCAGTTACGGCCAGTCCCCAGATACGCAGTATTTT
CASSYGQSPDTQYF
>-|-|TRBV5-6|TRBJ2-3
TGTGCCAGCAGCCAATATTCGGGGGATACGCAGTATTTT
CASSQYSGDTQYF
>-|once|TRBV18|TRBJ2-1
TGTGCCAGCTCACAGGGACTGGCGGTCGATGAGCAGTTCTTC
CASSQGLAVDEQFF
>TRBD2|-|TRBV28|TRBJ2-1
TGTGCCAGCAGCATAGCGGGGGGGCCCTATGAGCAGTTCTTC
CASSIAGGPYEQFF
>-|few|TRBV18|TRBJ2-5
TGTGCCAGCTCAGCGACAGGCGAGACCCAGTACTTC
CASSATGETQYF
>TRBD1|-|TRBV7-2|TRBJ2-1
TGTGCCAGCAGCCTAACCTCCTATACAGGGGATGAGCAGTTCTTC
CASSLTSYTGDEQFF
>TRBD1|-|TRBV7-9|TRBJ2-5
TGTGCCAGCAGCCTTAAGGGACAGTTCCAAGAGACCCAGTACTTC
CASSLKGQFQETQYF
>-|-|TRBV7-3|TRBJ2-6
TGTGCCAGCAGCCCCATGAAGCTGCCCTCTGGGGCCAACGTCCTGACTTTC
CASSPMKLPSGANVLTF
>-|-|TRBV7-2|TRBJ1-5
TGTGCCAGCAGCCCCAACTCTGTGGCGGTCGGTCAGCCCCAGCATTTT
CASSPNSVAVGQPQHF
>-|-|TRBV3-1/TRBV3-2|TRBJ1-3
TGTGCCAGCAGCGGCATCTCTGGAAACACCATATATTTT
CASSGISGNTIYF
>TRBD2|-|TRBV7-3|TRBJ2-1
TGTGCCAGCAGCTTAAAGGGGGACAGACTAGCGGGGTTGAATGAGCAGTTCTTC
CASSLKGDRLAGLNEQFF
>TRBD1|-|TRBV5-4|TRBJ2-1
TGTGCCAGCAGCGGCGGACAGGGGTTAAACGAGCAGTTCTTC
CASSGGQGLNEQFF
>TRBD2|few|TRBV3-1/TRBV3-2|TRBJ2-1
TGTGCCAGCAGCCAAGATGAACTAGCGGGGGCCCACTCTTACAATGAGCAGTTCTTC
CASSQDELAGAHSYNEQFF
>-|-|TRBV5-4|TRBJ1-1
TGTGCCAGCAGTCACACAGCGAACACTGAAGCTTTCTTT
CASSHTANTEAFF
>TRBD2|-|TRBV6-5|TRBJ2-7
TGTGCCAGCAGTTACTCCTTAGCGGGGGAGTCCTACGAGCAGTACTTC
CASSYSLAGESYEQYF
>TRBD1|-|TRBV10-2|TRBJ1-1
TGCGCCACTTACACAGGGGGCGATGAAGCTTTCTTT
CATYTGGDEAFF